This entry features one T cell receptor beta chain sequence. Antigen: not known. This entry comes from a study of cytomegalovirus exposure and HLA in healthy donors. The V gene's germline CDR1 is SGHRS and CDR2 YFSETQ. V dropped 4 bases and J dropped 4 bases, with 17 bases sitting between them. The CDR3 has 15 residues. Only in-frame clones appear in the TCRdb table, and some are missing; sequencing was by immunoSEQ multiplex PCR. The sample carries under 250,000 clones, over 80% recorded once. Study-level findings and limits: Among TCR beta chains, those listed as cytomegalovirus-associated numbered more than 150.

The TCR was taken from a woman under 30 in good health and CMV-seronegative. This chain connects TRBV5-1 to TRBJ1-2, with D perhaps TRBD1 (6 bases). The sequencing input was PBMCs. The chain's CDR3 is CASSPGGGRGYGYTF. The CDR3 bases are TGCGCCAGCAGCCCGGGCGGGGGCAGGGGCTATGGCTACACCTTC.